Here is one T cell receptor (beta chain) with its context. RNA was extracted and reverse transcribed into cDNA as the sequencing template. Method: immunoSEQ multiplex PCR; TCRdb's copy keeps in-frame clones and lacks some. Altogether about 110,000 clones are present, about 50% being singletons, with the ten largest covering around 23%. This entry is derived from a study of CD8+ T cells in alopecia areata. This CDR3 spans 15 amino acids. Trimming removed 3 bases from V and 0 bases from J, with 9 bases in between. CDR1 is SGHNT, CDR2 YENEEA, per germline. This chain uses TRBV11-3 with TRBJ2-1; D unclear. The sequenced sample was NKG2D-low CD8+ T cells sorted from blood. The TCR was taken from a human donor with alopecia areata. CDR3 in amino acids: CASSLKGSSYNEQFF. The CDR3 coding sequence is TGTGCCAGCAGCTTGAAAGGAAGCTCCTACAATGAGCAGTTCTTC.